A single T cell receptor (beta chain) is shown here with its context. Primed by a sample-barcoded 5' primer and a J-beta primer mix, a second PCR proceeded for about 7 to 11 cycles. Via MiXCR, TCRdb re-called the 5' RACE reads, giving one row per CDR3 protein. The sample includes 700,000 or so distinct CDR3 sequences, about 24% of them seen just once. This sample stems from a study of blood T cells in healthy people across ages. There are 17 residues in the CDR3. Germline loops: CDR1 DFQATT, CDR2 SNEGSKA (reference sequence). The junction had 7 bases not matched to a gene; V was cut back by 7 bases and J by 0 bases.

Sequenced material: blood. The rearrangement links TRBV20-1 to TRBJ2-4; 15 nucleotides match TRBD2. The TCR originated in a man between 65 and 85 years old in good health. This chain's CDR3 is CSGGTSGRYLAKNIQYF. The CDR3 nucleotides are TGCAGTGGCGGGACTAGCGGGAGGTACTTAGCCAAAAACATTCAGTACTTC.